This T cell receptor (beta chain) was captured in a study of blood T cell repertoires in COVID-19. TCRdb's copy holds only in-frame clones and misses some; the assay was immunoSEQ multiplex PCR. The repertoire holds some 200,000 clones, with 65% to 90% as singletons. Germline assignment: CDR1 SGHNT and CDR2 YENEEA. The CDR3 totals 14 residues. Germline trimming cut 2 bases from V and 6 bases from J; bases unmatched to any gene: 6. The chain is built from TRBV11-3 and TRBJ1-1; 7 bases map to TRBD1. The sequencing sample was made of peripheral blood. The source of this sequence is a woman in her 70s with COVID-19, enrolled during active disease. The CDR3 here is CASSLFQQGAEAFF. CDR3 nucleotide sequence: TGTGCCAGCAGCTTATTCCAGCAGGGGGCTGAAGCTTTCTTT.